Shown below are 9 T cell receptor beta chains from a single sample sequenced in a study of T cell clonotyping in hematopoietic cell transplantation. Sequencing was performed with immunoSEQ multiplex PCR; in TCRdb, only in-frame clones are kept and a portion is missing. The sample contains some 5,100 clones, about 30% of which appear only once. Sequenced here: peripheral blood mononuclear cells, sampled 180 days after allogeneic stem cell transplant. Receptors originate from a male patient in his thirties or forties who had an allogeneic stem cell transplant from an unrelated donor, so the T cells may come from the graft donor. Some clones in this sample may be carry-over from other donors' samples.

The chain carries TRBV30 and TRBJ1-2; the match to TRBD1 covers 9 bases. Trimming cost V 7 bases and J 1 base; bases outside gene matches: 4. CDR1 and CDR2 (germline): GTSNPN, SVGIG (reference sequence). The CDR3 loop spans 13 amino acids. The DNA of the CDR3 is TGTGCCTTGACAGGGGGAATTAACTATGGCTACACCTTC. Protein sequence: CALTGGINYGYTF.

On this clone itself: The junction and the germline gene differ at one end; a read error may be behind it. The rearrangement uses TRBV7-7 and TRBJ2-1; 8 positions agree with TRBD1. The germline V gene encodes CDR1 SSHAT and CDR2 FNYEAQ (reference sequence). CDR3 length: 16 amino acids. CDR3 protein: CASSLDRQGAGNEQFF. CDR3 nucleotides: TGTGCTAGCAGCTTAGATCGTCAGGGGGCAGGGAATGAGCAGTTCTTC.

The chain employs TRBV9 and TRBJ1-6; D gene uncertain. The CDR3 covers 12 residues. Germline V gene lookup returns CDR1 SGDLS and CDR2 YYNGEE. Trimming took 3 bases from V and 7 from J, leaving 5 bases between them. This CDR3 reads CASSAHNSPLHF. As DNA, the CDR3 is TGTGCCAGCAGCGCCCACAATTCACCCCTCCACTTT. Looking up the rest from reference TRBV9 and TRBJ1-6 gives the full variable domain: DSGVTQTPKHLITATGQRVTLRCSPRSGDLSVYWYQQSLDQGLQFLIQYYNGEERAKGNILERFSAQQFPDLHSELNLSSLELGDSALYFCASSAHNSPLHFGNGTRLTVT.

This clone came up a few times. As DNA, the CDR3 is TGTGCCAGCAGTCCCGGGACAGGGGCAAATCAGCCCCAGCATTTT. Amino acids: CASSPGTGANQPQHF. V usage is TRBV6-5 and J usage is TRBJ1-5; 10 nucleotides match TRBD1. CDR1 is MNHEY, CDR2 SVGAGI, per germline. J lost 4 bases, V lost 5 bases, and 5 bases had no gene match. This CDR3 is built from 15 residues.

This clone was counted only a few times. The chain carries TRBV29-1 and TRBJ2-7; D is tentatively TRBD1 or TRBD2 (5 bases each). Germline lookup yields CDR1 SQVTM and CDR2 ANQGSEA. The CDR3 extends over 11 amino acids. Trimming left V 4 bases short and J 3 bases short, with 7 bases between. CDR3 amino acids: CSVGDGYEQYF. CDR3 bases: TGCAGCGTTGGGGACGGCTACGAGCAGTACTTC.

V is TRBV30 and J is TRBJ2-5; no definite D call. The germline V gene encodes CDR1 GTSNPN and CDR2 SVGIG (reference sequence). Trimming removed 1 base at V and 4 bases at J, with 7 bases between. The CDR3 extends over 12 amino acids. CDR3 in DNA: TGTGCCTGGAGTGCCAGCAGAGAGACCCAGTACTTC. It codes for CAWSASRETQYF.

The chain has TRBV30 and TRBJ2-5, with 8 nucleotides matching TRBD1. The CDR3 covers 15 residues. CDR1 is GTSNPN and CDR2 is SVGIG in the germline V gene (reference sequence). V trimming: 2 bases; J trimming: 3 bases; junction bases outside the gene matches: 8. The CDR3 sequence is CAWSRRTGTKETQYF. The CDR3 region has the DNA TGTGCCTGGAGTAGGAGGACAGGGACGAAAGAGACCCAGTACTTC.

The J gene is TRBJ1-4, the V gene TRBV30; a weak D match, TRBD1 (6 bases). This CDR3 spans 16 amino acids. Trimming left V 3 bases short and J 0 bases short, with 14 bases between. CDR1 and CDR2 (germline): GTSNPN, SVGIG (reference sequence). The CDR3 DNA reads as TGTGCCTGGAGATCGTGGGGGCGGGCAACTAATGAAAAACTGTTTTTT. Protein sequence: CAWRSWGRATNEKLFF.

CDR3 nucleotide sequence: TGCGCCAGCAGCCAGGTCTCGCGGGGGAGCGAGCAGTACTTC. This gives the protein CASSQVSRGSEQYF. The chain links TRBV4-1 to TRBJ2-7; 7 positions agree with TRBD2. Losses at the gene ends were 3 bases for V and 6 bases for J; bases not matched to a gene: 8. CDR3 size: 14 residues. Germline CDR1 MGHRA, CDR2 YSYEKL.